The sequence of this T cell receptor beta chain was determined in a study of T-cell memory formation after mild COVID-19. With constant-segment primers, 5'RACE yielded cDNA libraries of TCR alpha and TCR beta that carried sample barcodes and UMIs. TCRdb re-derived calls from the 5' RACE reads in MiXCR, one entry per CDR3 protein. The repertoire holds 450,000 or so distinct CDR3 sequences, with around 20% as singletons. This clonotype was found many times. Its matching antigen is unknown. Findings of the study overall: Within pre-infection memory, some responding clones were found, suggesting cross-reactive memory joined. Of the contracting clones, CD4+ ones lay mainly in CM and EM, and CD8+ ones in EMRA.

The clonotype comes from an adult woman who had mild COVID-19 (a few samples of this study predate the infection). Cell type and time point are not known. Sample: PBMCs or a T cell subset sorted from them (not recorded which).

CDR3 residues: CATSDKNRVQFF. As DNA, the CDR3 is TGTGCCACCAGTGATAAAAATAGGGTCCAGTTCTTC. The chain employs TRBV24-1 and TRBJ2-1, with D unclear. Germline assignment: CDR1 KGHDR and CDR2 SFDVKD. Deletions cut 3 bases from V and 13 bases from J, with 12 bases between. The CDR3 spans 12 residues.